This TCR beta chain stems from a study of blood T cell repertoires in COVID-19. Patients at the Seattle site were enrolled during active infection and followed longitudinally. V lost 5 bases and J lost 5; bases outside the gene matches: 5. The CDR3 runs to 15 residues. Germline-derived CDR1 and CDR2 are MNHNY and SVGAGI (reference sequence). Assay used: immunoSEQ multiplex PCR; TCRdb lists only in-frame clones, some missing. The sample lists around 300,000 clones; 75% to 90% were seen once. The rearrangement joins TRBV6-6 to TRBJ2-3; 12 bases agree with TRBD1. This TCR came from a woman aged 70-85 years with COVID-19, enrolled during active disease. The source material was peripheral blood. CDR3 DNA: TGTGCCAGCAGTAAGGGACAGGGGGCTTTAGATACGCAGTATTTT. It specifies CASSKGQGALDTQYF.